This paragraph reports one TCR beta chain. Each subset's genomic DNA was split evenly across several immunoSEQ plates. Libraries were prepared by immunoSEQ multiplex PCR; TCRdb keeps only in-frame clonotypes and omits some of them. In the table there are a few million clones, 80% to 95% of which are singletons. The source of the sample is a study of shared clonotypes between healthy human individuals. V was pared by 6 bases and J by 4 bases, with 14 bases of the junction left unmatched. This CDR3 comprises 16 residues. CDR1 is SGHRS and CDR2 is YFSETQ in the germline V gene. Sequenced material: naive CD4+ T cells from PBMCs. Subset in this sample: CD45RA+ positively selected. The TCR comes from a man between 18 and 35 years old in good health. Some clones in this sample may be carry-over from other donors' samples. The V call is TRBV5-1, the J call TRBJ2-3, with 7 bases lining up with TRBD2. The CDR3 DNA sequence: TGCGCCAGCAACCCCCAACCCGCGGGAGCCTCAGATACGCAGTATTTT. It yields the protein CASNPQPAGASDTQYF.